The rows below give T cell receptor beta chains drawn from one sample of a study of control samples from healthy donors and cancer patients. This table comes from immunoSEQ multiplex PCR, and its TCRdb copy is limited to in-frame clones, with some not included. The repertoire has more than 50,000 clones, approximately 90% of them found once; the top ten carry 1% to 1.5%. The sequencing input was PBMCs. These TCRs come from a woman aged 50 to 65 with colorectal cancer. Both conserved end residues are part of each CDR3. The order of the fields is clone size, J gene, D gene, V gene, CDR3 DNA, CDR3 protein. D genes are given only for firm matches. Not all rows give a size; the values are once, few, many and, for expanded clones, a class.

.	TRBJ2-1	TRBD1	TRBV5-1	TGCGCCAGCGACCCCGGGACAGGCCATCTCAATGAGCAGTTCTTC	CASDPGTGHLNEQFF
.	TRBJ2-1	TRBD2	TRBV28	TGTGCCAGCAGCCCGGGACTAGCGGGAGGCGTGAATTACAATGAGCAGTTCTTC	CASSPGLAGGVNYNEQFF
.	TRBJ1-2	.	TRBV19	TGTGCCAGCTCGTCGGGACAATTCTATGGCTACACCTTC	CASSSGQFYGYTF
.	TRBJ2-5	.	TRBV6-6	TGTGCCAGCAGTTACTCCGGGCCCCGGGAAGGTGAGACCCAGTACTTC	CASSYSGPREGETQYF
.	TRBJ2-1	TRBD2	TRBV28	TGTGCCAGCAGGGGGGTGGCGGGAGGTTCGTGGTTTGACCATGAGCAGTTCTTC	CASRGVAGGSWFDHEQFF
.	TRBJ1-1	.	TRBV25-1	TGTGCCAGCAAGGCAGGGGTAGGGGGAGCTTTCTTT	CASKAGVGGAFF
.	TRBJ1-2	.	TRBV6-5	TGTGCCAGCCCCGCTTTCCAGGCTGTATCTGGCTACACCTTC	CASPAFQAVSGYTF
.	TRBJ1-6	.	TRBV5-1	TGCGCCAGCAGTAAGCTGGATGCTAATTCACCCCTCCACTTT	CASSKLDANSPLHF
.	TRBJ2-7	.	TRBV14	TGTGCCAGCAGCCCCTCCCGTGATTTCGCCTACGAGCAGTACTTC	CASSPSRDFAYEQYF
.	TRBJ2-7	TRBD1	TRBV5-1	TGCGCCAGCAGCGCCGCTCTTGGACAGGCCTACGAGCAGTACTTC	CASSAALGQAYEQYF
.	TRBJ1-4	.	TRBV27	TGTGCCAGCAGGGCCTGGGGTGAAAAACTGTTTTTT	CASRAWGEKLFF
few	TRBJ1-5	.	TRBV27	TGTGCCAGCAGTTTATATGGGGTTAGCAATCAGCCCCAGCATTTT	CASSLYGVSNQPQHF
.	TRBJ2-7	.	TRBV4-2	TGTGCCAGCAGCCAAGAGTCCAGGGCCGCCTACGAGCAGTACTTC	CASSQESRAAYEQYF
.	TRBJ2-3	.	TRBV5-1	TGCGCCAGCAGCTTGGAAGCGAGGGGCTCCACAGATACGCAGTATTTT	CASSLEARGSTDTQYF
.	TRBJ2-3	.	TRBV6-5	TGTGCCAGCAGCCTCGGCGTGGGCCCAGATACGCAGTATTTT	CASSLGVGPDTQYF
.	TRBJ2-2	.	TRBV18	TGTGCCAGCTCGGGCGCGAACACCGGGGAGCTGTTTTTT	CASSGANTGELFF
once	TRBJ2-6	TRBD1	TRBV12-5	TGTGCTAGTGGTCGCCGGACAGGGGGCTCTGGGGCCAACGTCCTGACTTTC	CASGRRTGGSGANVLTF
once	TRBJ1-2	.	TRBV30	TGTGCCTGGAATTCTCAGAGGAACTATGGCTACACCTTC	CAWNSQRNYGYTF
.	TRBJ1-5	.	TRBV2	TGTGCCAGCAGTGAAGCGCTTCGGCAGGGACAGCCCCAGCATTTT	CASSEALRQGQPQHF
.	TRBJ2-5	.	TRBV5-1	TGCGCCAGCAGCTCAGGGGCGTGGGGGGAGACCCAGTACTTC	CASSSGAWGETQYF
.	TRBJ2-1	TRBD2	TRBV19	TGTGCCAGTAGTATAGTTAGCGGGGGCTCCTACAATGAGCAGTTCTTC	CASSIVSGGSYNEQFF
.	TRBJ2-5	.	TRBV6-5	TGTGCCAGCAGTCTTCAGGCGAACCAAGAGACCCAGTACTTC	CASSLQANQETQYF
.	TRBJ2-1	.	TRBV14	TGTGCCAGCAGCCAAGGGGGATCTACACTCAGACCAAACAATGAGCAGTTCTTC	CASSQGGSTLRPNNEQFF
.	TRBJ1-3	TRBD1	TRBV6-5	TGTGCCAGCAGTTACGGGGACAGGGAACCTGGAAACACCATATATTTT	CASSYGDREPGNTIYF
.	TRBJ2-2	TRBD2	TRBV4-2	TGTGCCAGCAGGAGCCTGAGACTAGCGGGAGTTCAGGACACCGGGGAGCTGTTTTTT	CASRSLRLAGVQDTGELFF
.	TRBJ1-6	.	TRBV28	TGTGCCAGCAGTTCCGGACTCTTGAATTCACCCCTCCACTTT	CASSSGLLNSPLHF
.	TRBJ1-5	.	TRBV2	TGTGCCAGCAGCGACAGGACCCGCAATCAGCCCCAGCATTTT	CASSDRTRNQPQHF
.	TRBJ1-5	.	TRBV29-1	TGCAGCGTTGTTCTCACTCAATCTGGGTCCCAGCATTTT	CSVVLTQSGSQHF